The following is a T cell receptor (beta chain) sequence with its context. In the original processing: By means of reference gene primer amplification, nucleated cell counts were estimated. Sequencing was performed with immunoSEQ multiplex PCR; in TCRdb, only in-frame clones are kept and a portion is missing. From that table come the V and J calls and clone size; the DNA was used to work out D and trimming. Of 170,000 or so clones in the sample, about 80% were seen once. Deletions cut 4 bases from V and 4 bases from J, with 21 bases between. Germline CDR1 and CDR2: SGDLS and YYNGEE. The CDR3 loop spans 16 amino acids. The data belong to a study of blood T cell repertoires in COVID-19.

This sequence originates from a human donor in a cohort sampled during active COVID-19. Material for sequencing was peripheral blood. The chain joins TRBV9 to TRBJ2-7, with D perhaps TRBD2 (5 bases). CDR3 amino acids: CASSPRGDIGIYEQYF. The DNA of the CDR3 is TGTGCCAGCAGCCCCCGGGGAGATATTGGGATTTACGAGCAGTACTTC. Drawing the rest from reference TRBV9 and TRBJ2-7, the complete variable domain is DSGVTQTPKHLITATGQRVTLRCSPRSGDLSVYWYQQSLDQGLQFLIQYYNGEERAKGNILERFSAQQFPDLHSELNLSSLELGDSALYFCASSPRGDIGIYEQYFGPGTRLTVT.